This T cell receptor beta chain came from a study of cytomegalovirus exposure and HLA in healthy donors. Study results and limitations: The CMV antigen specificity of a few CMV-associated chains was confirmed through in vitro analysis.

The CDR3 contains 15 residues. Germline loops: CDR1 SGHNT, CDR2 YYREEE (reference sequence). The V segment lost 4 bases and the J segment 0 bases; nucleotides outside the gene matches: 6. For this clone: Its matching antigen is unknown.

Both 60 Vbeta primers and 13 Jbeta primers went into the PCR. Data came from immunoSEQ multiplex PCR; TCRdb stores just in-frame clones and leaves some out. The table lists under 150,000 clones, around 81% of them singletons. The clonotype comes from a woman aged 50 to 60 in good health and CMV-seronegative. The sample comprised PBMCs. The V and J genes are TRBV5-4 and TRBJ2-7, with TRBD1 matching 8 bases. The CDR3 protein is CASSPRTGSSYEQYF. The CDR3 DNA reads TGTGCCAGCAGCCCGAGGACAGGGAGCTCCTACGAGCAGTACTTC.